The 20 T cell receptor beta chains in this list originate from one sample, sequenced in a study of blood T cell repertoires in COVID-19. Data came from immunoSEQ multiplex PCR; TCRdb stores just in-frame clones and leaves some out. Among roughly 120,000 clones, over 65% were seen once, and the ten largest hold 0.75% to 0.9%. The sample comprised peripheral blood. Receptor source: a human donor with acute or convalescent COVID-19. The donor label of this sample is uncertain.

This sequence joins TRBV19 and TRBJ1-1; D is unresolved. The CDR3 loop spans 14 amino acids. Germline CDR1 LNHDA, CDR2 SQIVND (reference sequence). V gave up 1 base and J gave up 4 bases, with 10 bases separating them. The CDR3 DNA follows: TGTGCCAGTAGTATAGGAGGGTTTAGCACTGAAGCTTTCTTT. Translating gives CASSIGGFSTEAFF.

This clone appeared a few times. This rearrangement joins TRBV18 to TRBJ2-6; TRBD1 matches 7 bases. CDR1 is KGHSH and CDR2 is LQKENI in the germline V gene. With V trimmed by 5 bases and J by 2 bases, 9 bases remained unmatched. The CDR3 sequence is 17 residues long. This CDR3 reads CASSFSLQGAGANVLTF. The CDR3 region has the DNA TGTGCCAGCTCATTTTCCCTCCAGGGGGCTGGGGCCAACGTCCTGACTTTC.

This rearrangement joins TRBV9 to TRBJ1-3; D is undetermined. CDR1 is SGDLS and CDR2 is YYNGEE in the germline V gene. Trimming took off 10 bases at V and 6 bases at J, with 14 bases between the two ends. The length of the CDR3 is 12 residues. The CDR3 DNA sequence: TGTGCCCAAAAGGGTCGGGAAAACACCATATATTTT. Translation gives CAQKGRENTIYF.

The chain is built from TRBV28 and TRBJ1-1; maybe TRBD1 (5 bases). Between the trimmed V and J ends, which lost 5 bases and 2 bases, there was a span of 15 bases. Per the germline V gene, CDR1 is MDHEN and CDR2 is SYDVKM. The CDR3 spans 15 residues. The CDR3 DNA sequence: TGTGCCAGCAGTCCGGGGGGGTTGGCCAACACTGAAGCTTTCTTT. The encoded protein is CASSPGGLANTEAFF.

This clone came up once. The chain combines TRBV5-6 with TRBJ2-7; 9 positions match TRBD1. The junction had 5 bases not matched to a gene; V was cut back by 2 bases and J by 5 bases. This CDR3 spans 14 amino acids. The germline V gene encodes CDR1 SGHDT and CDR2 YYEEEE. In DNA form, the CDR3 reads TGTGCCAGCAGCTTCCGGGACAGGGCGAACGAGCAGTACGTC. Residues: CASSFRDRANEQYV.

The CDR3 loop is CASIPGTASESNYGYTF. The DNA for the CDR3 is TGTGCCAGTATCCCCGGGACAGCCAGCGAATCTAACTATGGCTACACCTTC. The chain is built from TRBV19 and TRBJ1-2, with TRBD1 matching over 7 bases. J was trimmed by 0 bases and V by 7 bases; bases with no gene match: 14. The CDR3 is 17 residues long. From germline, CDR1 is LNHDA and CDR2 SQIVND (reference sequence).

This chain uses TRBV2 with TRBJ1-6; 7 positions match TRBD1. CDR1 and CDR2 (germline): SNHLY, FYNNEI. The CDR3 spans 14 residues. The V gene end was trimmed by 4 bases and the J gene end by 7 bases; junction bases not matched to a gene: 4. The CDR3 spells CASSGQGNNSPLHF. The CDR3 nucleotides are TGTGCCAGCAGTGGACAGGGTAACAATTCACCCCTCCACTTT.

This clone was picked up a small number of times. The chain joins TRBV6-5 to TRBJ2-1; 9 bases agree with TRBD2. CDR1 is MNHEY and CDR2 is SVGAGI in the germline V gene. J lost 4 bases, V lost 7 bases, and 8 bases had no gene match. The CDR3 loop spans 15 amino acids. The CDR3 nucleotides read TGTGCCAGCATGAGAGGGACTAGCTCTTACAATGAGCAGTTCTTC. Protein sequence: CASMRGTSSYNEQFF.

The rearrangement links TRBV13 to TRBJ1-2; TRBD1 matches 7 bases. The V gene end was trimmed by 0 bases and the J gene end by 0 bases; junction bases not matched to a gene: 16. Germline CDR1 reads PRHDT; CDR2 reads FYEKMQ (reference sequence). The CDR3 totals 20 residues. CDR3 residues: CASSLGRGWTGPLPNYGYTF. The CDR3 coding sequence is TGTGCCAGCAGCTTAGGCCGCGGGTGGACAGGCCCCCTCCCTAACTATGGCTACACCTTC.

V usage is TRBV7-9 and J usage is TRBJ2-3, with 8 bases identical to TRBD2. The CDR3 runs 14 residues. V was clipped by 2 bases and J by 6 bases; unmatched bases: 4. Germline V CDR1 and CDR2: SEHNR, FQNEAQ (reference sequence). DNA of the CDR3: TGTGCCAGCAGCTTACACTCGGGAGGGGATACGCAGTATTTT. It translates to CASSLHSGGDTQYF.

The CDR3 nucleotides are TGCGCCAGCAGCTCTGGAGGGCCCCTACGGCTCTCTGGGGCCAACGTCCTGACTTTC. This encodes CASSSGGPLRLSGANVLTF. This sequence joins TRBV5-1 and TRBJ2-6; weak D call: TRBD2 (6 bases). V lost 3 bases and J lost 0, with 19 bases in between. Germline V CDR1 and CDR2: SGHRS, YFSETQ. This CDR3 region has 19 residues.

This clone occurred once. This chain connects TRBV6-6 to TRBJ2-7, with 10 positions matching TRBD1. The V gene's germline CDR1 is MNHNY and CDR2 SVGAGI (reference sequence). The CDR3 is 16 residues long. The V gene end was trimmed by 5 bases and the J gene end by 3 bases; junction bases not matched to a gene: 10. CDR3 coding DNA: TGTGCCAGCAGTCCGGTCCCCGGGACAGGGGACTACGAGCAGTACTTC. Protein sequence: CASSPVPGTGDYEQYF.

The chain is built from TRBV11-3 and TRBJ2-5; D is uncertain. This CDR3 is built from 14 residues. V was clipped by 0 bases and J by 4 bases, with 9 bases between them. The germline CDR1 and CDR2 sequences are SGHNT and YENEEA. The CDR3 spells CASSLDSSGETQYF. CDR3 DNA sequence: TGTGCCAGCAGCTTAGACAGTTCGGGAGAGACCCAGTACTTC.

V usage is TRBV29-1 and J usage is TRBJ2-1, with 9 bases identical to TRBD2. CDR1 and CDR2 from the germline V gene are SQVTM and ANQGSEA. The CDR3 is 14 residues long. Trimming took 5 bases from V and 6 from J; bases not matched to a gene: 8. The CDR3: CSVSWLAGPNEQFF. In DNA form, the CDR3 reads TGCAGCGTTTCCTGGCTAGCGGGGCCCAATGAGCAGTTCTTC.

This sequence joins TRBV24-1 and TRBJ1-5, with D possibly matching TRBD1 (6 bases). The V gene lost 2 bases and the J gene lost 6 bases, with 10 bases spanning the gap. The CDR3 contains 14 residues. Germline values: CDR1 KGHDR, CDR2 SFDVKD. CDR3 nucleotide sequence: TGTGCCACCAGTGATTCGGGGGGGCGTCAGCCCCAGCATTTT. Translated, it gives CATSDSGGRQPQHF.

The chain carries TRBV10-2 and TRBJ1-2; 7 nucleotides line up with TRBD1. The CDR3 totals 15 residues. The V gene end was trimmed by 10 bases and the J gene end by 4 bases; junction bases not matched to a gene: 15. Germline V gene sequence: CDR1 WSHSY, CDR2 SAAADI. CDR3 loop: CATRATGSSSYGYTF. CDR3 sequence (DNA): TGCGCCACTAGGGCGACAGGGTCCTCAAGCTATGGCTACACCTTC.

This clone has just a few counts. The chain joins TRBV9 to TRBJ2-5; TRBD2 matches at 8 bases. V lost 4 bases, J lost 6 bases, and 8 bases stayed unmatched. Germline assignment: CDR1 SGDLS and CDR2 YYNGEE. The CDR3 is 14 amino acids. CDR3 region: CASSRDGGAQTQYF. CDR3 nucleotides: TGTGCCAGCAGCCGGGACGGGGGGGCTCAGACCCAGTACTTC.

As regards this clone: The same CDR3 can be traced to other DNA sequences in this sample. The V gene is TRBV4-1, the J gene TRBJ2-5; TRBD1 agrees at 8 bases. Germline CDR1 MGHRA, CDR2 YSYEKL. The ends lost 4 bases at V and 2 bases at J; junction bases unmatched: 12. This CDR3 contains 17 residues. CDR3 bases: TGCGCCAGCAGCCGCCAAACCGGGACAGGAGAACAAGAGACCCAGTACTTC. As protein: CASSRQTGTGEQETQYF.

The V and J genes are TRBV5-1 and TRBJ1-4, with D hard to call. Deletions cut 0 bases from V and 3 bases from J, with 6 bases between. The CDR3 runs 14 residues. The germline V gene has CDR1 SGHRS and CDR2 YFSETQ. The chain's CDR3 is CASSLGGSNEKLFF. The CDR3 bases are TGCGCCAGCAGCTTGGGCGGATCTAATGAAAAACTGTTTTTT.

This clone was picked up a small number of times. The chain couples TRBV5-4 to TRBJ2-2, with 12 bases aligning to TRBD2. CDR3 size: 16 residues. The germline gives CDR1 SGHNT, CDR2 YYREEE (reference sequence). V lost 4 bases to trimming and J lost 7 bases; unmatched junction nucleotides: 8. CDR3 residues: CASSLAGGQRHGELFF. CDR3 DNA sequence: TGTGCCAGCAGCCTAGCGGGGGGGCAACGACACGGGGAGCTGTTTTTT.